This T cell receptor (beta chain) stems from a study of blood T cell repertoires in COVID-19. Study-wide background: From the United States, Italy and Spain came samples of acute and convalescent COVID-19. The analysed material was cDNA or gDNA that came from T cells, B-cell-depleted T cells, or PBMCs.

The table came from immunoSEQ multiplex PCR; TCRdb's copy has only in-frame clones and leaves some out. The data show 150,000 to 200,000 clones, with roughly 80% seen just once and 0.9% to 0.95% held by the top ten. The CDR3 totals 15 residues. V was pared by 6 bases and J by 0 bases, with 13 bases between. Germline V gives CDR1 MDHEN, CDR2 SYDVKM. The rearrangement links TRBV28 to TRBJ2-3; no clear D. The source of this sequence is a man between 60 and 75 years old with COVID-19, enrolled during active disease. Input material: peripheral blood. CDR3 coding DNA: TGTGCCAGCAGATTGGAAGCGCCTAGCACAGATACGCAGTATTTT. This sequence encodes CASRLEAPSTDTQYF.